One and the same sample provided the 7 T cell receptor beta chains below, sequenced in a study of PD-L1 blockade in urothelial cancer. Sequencing used immunoSEQ multiplex PCR; TCRdb keeps in-frame clones, though not all of them. The sample lists roughly 30,000 clones; roughly nine tenths were seen once. Sample time point: peripheral blood 6 weeks after treatment start. Source: PBMCs, taken around atezolizumab (anti-PD-L1) treatment. These receptors all stem from a man older than 75 with urothelial cancer.

The chain uses TRBV5-5 and TRBJ2-7, with 8 bases that match TRBD1. The CDR3 totals 15 residues. Trimming took 4 bases from V and 3 from J; bases not matched to a gene: 9. Germline V CDR1 and CDR2: SGHKS, YYEKEE (reference sequence). The CDR3 coding sequence is TGTGCCAGCAGCAACAGGACAGGGAGTTACTACGAGCAGTACTTC. It is translated as CASSNRTGSYYEQYF. Complete variable domain (other parts from reference TRBV5-5 and TRBJ2-7): DAGVTQSPTHLIKTRGQQVTLRCSPISGHKSVSWYQQVLGQGPQFIFQYYEKEERGRGNFPDRFSARQFPNYSSELNVNALLLGDSALYLCASSNRTGSYYEQYFGPGTRLTVT.

This clone occurred a few times. The chain links TRBV6-1 to TRBJ1-2; D might be TRBD1 (6 bases). The CDR3 has 11 amino acids. Trimming pared 4 bases from V and 8 bases from J, leaving 8 bases between. Germline CDR1 is MNHNS and CDR2 is SASEGT. The CDR3 here is CASSVQGGYTF. CDR3 bases: TGTGCCAGCAGTGTACAGGGAGGCTACACCTTC.

The chain recombines TRBV11-3 with TRBJ1-1; TRBD1 matches 7 bases. CDR3 length equals 14 residues. J was trimmed by 5 bases and V by 2 bases; bases with no gene match: 5. Germline loops: CDR1 SGHNT, CDR2 YENEEA. CDR3 bases: TGTGCCAGCAGCTTAACAGGGGCGGGGACTGAAGCTTTCTTT. Translating gives CASSLTGAGTEAFF.

The gene calls are TRBV27 and TRBJ1-5; no clear D gene. Germline V lookup: CDR1 MNHEY, CDR2 SMNVEV (reference sequence). CDR3 length equals 14 residues. The V and J ends lost 5 bases and 5 bases respectively, with 13 bases between them. The CDR3: CASSRGFYDQPQHF. The DNA for the CDR3 is TGTGCCAGCAGTCGGGGATTTTACGATCAGCCCCAGCATTTT.

The J gene is TRBJ1-1, the V gene TRBV7-6; D gene ambiguous. This CDR3 contains 13 residues. Germline loops: CDR1 SGHVS, CDR2 FNYEAQ. The V gene lost 0 bases and the J gene lost 7 bases, with 9 bases spanning the gap. This CDR3 reads CASSLAFGSEAFF. The CDR3 DNA reads as TGTGCCAGCAGCTTAGCGTTTGGGAGTGAAGCTTTCTTT.

V gene TRBV10-3 combines with J gene TRBJ2-5; 7 positions agree with TRBD1. The CDR3 runs to 14 residues. From germline, CDR1 is ENHRY and CDR2 SYGVKD. V lost 10 bases and J lost 2; bases outside the gene matches: 10. The CDR3 DNA sequence: TGTGCCACCTCCCCCTCGACAGGGCAAGAGACCCAGTACTTC. Translation gives CATSPSTGQETQYF.

CDR3 sequence reads: CASRTSVNEQFF. The CDR3 region has the DNA TGTGCCAGCAGAACTAGCGTCAATGAGCAGTTCTTC. The gene calls are TRBV6-5 and TRBJ2-1; 7 bases map to TRBD2. Germline V lookup: CDR1 MNHEY, CDR2 SVGAGI. Trimming removed 6 bases from V and 6 bases from J; junction bases left unmatched: 2. This CDR3 has 12 residues.